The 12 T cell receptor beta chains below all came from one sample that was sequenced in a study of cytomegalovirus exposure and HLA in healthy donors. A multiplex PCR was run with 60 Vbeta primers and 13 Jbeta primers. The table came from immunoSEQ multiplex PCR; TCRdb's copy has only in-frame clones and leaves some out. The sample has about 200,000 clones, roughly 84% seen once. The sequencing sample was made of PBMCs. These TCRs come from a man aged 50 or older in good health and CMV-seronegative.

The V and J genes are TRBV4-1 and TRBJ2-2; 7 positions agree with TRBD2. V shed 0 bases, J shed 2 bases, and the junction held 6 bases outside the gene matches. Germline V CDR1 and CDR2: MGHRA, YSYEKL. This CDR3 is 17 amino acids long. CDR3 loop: CASSQETSGTNTGELFF. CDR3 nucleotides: TGCGCCAGCAGCCAAGAAACCAGCGGGACTAACACCGGGGAGCTGTTTTTT.

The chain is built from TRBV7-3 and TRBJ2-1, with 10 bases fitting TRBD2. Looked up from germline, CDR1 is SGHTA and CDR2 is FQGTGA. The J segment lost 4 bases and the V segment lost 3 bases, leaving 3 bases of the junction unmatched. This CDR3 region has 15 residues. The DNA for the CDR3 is TGTGCCAGCAGCTTTACTAGCGGGGCATACAATGAGCAGTTCTTC. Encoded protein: CASSFTSGAYNEQFF.

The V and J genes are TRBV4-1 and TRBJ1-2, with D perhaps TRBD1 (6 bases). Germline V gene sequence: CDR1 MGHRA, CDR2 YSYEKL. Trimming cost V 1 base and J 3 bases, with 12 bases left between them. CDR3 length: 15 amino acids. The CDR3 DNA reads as TGCGCCAGCAGCCAAGGCCCAGGGGCGGACTATGGCTACACCTTC. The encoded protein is CASSQGPGADYGYTF.

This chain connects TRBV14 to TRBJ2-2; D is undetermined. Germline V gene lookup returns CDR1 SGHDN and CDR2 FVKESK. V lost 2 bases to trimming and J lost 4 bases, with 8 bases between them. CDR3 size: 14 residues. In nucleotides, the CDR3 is TGTGCCAGCAGCCAACTAGACCCCACCGGGGAGCTGTTTTTT. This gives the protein CASSQLDPTGELFF.

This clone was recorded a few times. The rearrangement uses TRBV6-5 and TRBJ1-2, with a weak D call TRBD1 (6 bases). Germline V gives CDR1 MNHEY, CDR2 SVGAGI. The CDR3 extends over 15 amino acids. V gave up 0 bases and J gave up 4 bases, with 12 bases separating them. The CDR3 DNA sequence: TGTGCCAGCAGTTACTCTGGGGACACCTTCTATGGCTACACCTTC. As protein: CASSYSGDTFYGYTF.

The CDR3 loop is CASSTSGNEQFF. DNA of the CDR3: TGTGCCAGCAGTACTAGCGGCAATGAGCAGTTCTTC. The gene calls are TRBV28 and TRBJ2-1, with TRBD2 identical over 8 bases. J lost 6 bases, V lost 5 bases, and 0 bases had no gene match. CDR1 and CDR2 from the germline V gene are MDHEN and SYDVKM. The CDR3 extends over 12 amino acids.

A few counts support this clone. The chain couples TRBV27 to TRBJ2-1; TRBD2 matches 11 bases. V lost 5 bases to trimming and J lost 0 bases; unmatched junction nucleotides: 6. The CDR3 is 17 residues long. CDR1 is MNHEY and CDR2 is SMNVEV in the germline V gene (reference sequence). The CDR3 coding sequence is TGTGCCAGCAGTCCTGGGACTAGCGGAAGCTCCTACAATGAGCAGTTCTTC. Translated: CASSPGTSGSSYNEQFF.

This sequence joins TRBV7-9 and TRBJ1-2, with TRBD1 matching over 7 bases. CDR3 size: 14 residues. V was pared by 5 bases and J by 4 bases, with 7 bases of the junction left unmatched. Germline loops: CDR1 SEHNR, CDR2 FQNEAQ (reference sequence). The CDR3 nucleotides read TGTGCCAGCAGCCCCCAGACAGGGCTCTATGGCTACACCTTC. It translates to CASSPQTGLYGYTF.

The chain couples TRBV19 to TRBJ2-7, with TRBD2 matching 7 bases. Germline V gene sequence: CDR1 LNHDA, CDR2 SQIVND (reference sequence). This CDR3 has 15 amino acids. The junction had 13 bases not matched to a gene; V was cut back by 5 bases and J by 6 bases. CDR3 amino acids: CASSAAEAGRSEQYF. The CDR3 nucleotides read TGTGCCAGTAGTGCCGCGGAGGCCGGGAGGAGCGAGCAGTACTTC.

CDR3 nucleotide sequence: TGTGCCAGCAGGATTAGCGGGAGGGCCTTTCAGTACTTC. Its protein product is CASRISGRAFQYF. This chain uses TRBV6-1 with TRBJ2-4, with 11 positions matching TRBD2. From germline, CDR1 is MNHNS and CDR2 SASEGT. This CDR3 is built from 13 residues. V lost 6 bases, J lost 11 bases, and 6 bases stayed unmatched.

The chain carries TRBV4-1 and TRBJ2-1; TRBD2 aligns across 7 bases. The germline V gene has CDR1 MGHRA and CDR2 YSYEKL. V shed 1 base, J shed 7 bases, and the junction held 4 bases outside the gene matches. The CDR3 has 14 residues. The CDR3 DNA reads TGCGCCAGCAGCCAAGCTGGGGGACTAAATGAGCAGTTCTTC. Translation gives CASSQAGGLNEQFF.

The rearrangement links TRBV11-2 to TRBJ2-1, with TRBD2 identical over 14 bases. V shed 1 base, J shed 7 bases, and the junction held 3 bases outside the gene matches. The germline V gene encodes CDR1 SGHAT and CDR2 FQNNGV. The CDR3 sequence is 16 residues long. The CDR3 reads CASSLGLAGGGNEQFF. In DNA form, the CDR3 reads TGTGCCAGCAGCTTAGGACTAGCGGGAGGGGGTAATGAGCAGTTCTTC.